This TCR beta chain was observed in a study of T cells in Graves' hyperthyroidism and ophthalmopathy. Germline values: CDR1 SQVTM, CDR2 ANQGSEA. Trimming removed 6 bases from V and 3 bases from J; junction bases left unmatched: 4. The CDR3 runs 13 residues. Absent ophthalmopathy progression within 18 months defined stable Graves' hyperthyroidism. General study findings and limits: Most clonotypes that expanded in the thyroid above 0.001 also showed up in blood. Separation of ophthalmopathy from stable hyperthyroidism was achieved by a 13 V-J model.

Template material for amplifying TCR beta CDR3 regions consisted of RNA transcripts. A first-round RT-PCR of the TCR CDR3 used the HTBI primer set. MiXCR was run by TCRdb on the multiplex PCR reads, yielding one entry per CDR3 protein. In the table there are 350,000 to 450,000 distinct CDR3 sequences, approximately 14% of which are singletons. As to this clonotype: Its antigen remains unidentified.

The receptor comes from a woman in her sixties or seventies with Graves' hyperthyroidism. This chain uses TRBV29-1 with TRBJ2-7; the match to TRBD2 covers 11 bases. Source material: blood. The CDR3 loop reads CSVRTSGLYEQYF. The CDR3 DNA is TGCAGCGTGAGGACTAGCGGGCTCTACGAGCAGTACTTC.